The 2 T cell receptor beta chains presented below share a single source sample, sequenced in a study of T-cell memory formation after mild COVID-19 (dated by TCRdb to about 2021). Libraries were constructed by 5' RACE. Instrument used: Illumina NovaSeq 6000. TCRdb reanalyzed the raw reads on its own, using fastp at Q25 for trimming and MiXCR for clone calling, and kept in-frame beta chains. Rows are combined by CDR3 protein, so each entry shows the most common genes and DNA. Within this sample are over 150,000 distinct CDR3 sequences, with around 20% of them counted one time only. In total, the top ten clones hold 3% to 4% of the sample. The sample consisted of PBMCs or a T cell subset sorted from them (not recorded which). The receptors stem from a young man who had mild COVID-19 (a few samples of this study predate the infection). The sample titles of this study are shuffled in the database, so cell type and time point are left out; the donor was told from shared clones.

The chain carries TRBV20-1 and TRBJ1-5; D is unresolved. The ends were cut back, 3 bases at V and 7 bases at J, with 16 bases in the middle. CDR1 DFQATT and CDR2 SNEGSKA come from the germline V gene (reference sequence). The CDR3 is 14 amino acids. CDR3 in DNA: TGCAGTGCTAGTAATGGGCGGCAACGACAGCCCCAGCATTTT. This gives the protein CSASNGRQRQPQHF.

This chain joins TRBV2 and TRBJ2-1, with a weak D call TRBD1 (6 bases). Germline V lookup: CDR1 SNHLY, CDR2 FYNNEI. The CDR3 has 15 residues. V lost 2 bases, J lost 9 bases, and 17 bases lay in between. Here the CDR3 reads CASSEIGPAGAEQFF. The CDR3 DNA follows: TGTGCCAGCAGTGAAATTGGGCCAGCAGGGGCTGAGCAGTTCTTC.